These 6 T cell receptor beta chains were all obtained from the same sample, sequenced in a study of T cell repertoires in cytomegalovirus infection. TCRdb analysed the reads with MiXCR anew, one entry per CDR3 protein. The data show some 700,000 distinct CDR3 sequences, approximately 40% seen once. The sample taken for sequencing was PBMCs. Receptor source: a human donor in good health (CMV status not recorded). Some clones in this sample may be carry-over from other donors' samples.

The rearrangement uses TRBV20-1 and TRBJ2-1, with unresolved D. Trimming removed 3 bases from V and 0 bases from J, with 9 bases in between. This CDR3 has 14 residues. Germline V gives CDR1 DFQATT, CDR2 SNEGSKA (reference sequence). CDR3 sequence: CSASPPNSYNEQFF. For the CDR3, the DNA is TGCAGTGCTAGCCCCCCCAACTCCTACAATGAGCAGTTCTTC.

This clonotype occurred a few times. The rearrangement links TRBV29-1 to TRBJ2-4, with D uncertain. Germline V CDR1 and CDR2: SQVTM, ANQGSEA. V was clipped by 0 bases and J by 6 bases, with 9 bases between them. CDR3 length: 13 residues. The CDR3 here is CSVEEGFGNIQYF. CDR3 coding DNA: TGCAGCGTTGAAGAGGGGTTCGGAAACATTCAGTACTTC.

V and J are TRBV12-3 or TRBV12-4 and TRBJ2-1; D is perhaps TRBD1 (6 bases). Trimming stripped 3 bases from V and 15 bases from J, with 15 bases between. CDR3 size: 12 residues. The CDR3 nucleotides read TGTGCCAGCAGTTTCCTCAAACAGGGTCCGTTCTTC. Its protein is CASSFLKQGPFF.

This clonotype was counted once. The genes are TRBV2 and TRBJ2-1, with 7 bases fitting TRBD2. The ends lost 6 bases at V and 3 bases at J; junction bases unmatched: 5. The CDR3 covers 14 residues. The germline V gene encodes CDR1 SNHLY and CDR2 FYNNEI. CDR3 coding DNA: TGTGCCAGCAGAAAAGGCGGGGGCTACAATGAGCAGTTCTTC. Its translation is CASRKGGGYNEQFF. Filled out from reference TRBV2 and TRBJ2-1, the complete variable domain reads EPEVTQTPSHQVTQMGQEVILRCVPISNHLYFYWYRQILGQKVEFLVSFYNNEISEKSEIFDDQFSVERPDGSNFTLKIRSTKLEDSAMYFCASRKGGGYNEQFFGPGTRLTVL.

This clonotype turned up a few times. This chain connects TRBV6-1 to TRBJ1-2; tentatively, D is TRBD1 (6 bases). This CDR3 is built from 14 residues. Germline-derived CDR1 and CDR2 are MNHNS and SASEGT. Trimming took off 4 bases at V and 7 bases at J, with 16 bases between the two ends. The CDR3 sequence: CASSAHGGAVGYTF. DNA for the CDR3: TGTGCCAGCAGTGCCCACGGGGGCGCGGTTGGCTACACCTTC.

The gene calls are TRBV28 and TRBJ2-7; perhaps TRBD2 as D (5 bases). V was cut by 5 bases and J by 6 bases, with 11 bases left in between. The CDR3 runs 12 residues. Germline V gene data show CDR1 as MDHEN and CDR2 as SYDVKM. The CDR3 DNA sequence: TGTGCCAGCAGTCCACTAGTGTTCGAGCAGTACTTC. Protein: CASSPLVFEQYF.